The sequence of this TCR beta chain was determined in a study of T cell responses to AZD1222 COVID-19 vaccine. Study-wide results and limits: Females outnumbered males among donors, who were mostly white British; clonal diversity was possibly underestimated.

This clone occurred once. The target antigen is unknown. CDR3 size: 15 residues. Trimming took 0 bases from V and 4 from J, leaving 12 bases between them. Germline values: CDR1 MNHEY, CDR2 SVGEGT. Assay used: immunoSEQ multiplex PCR; TCRdb lists only in-frame clones, some missing. Of tens of thousands of clones listed, about three quarters were seen once; the top ten hold around 6.6%. The clonotype originates from an adult in good health. The material sequenced was peripheral blood, taken on day 0 of AZD1222 vaccination. The rearrangement uses TRBV6-2 or TRBV6-3 and TRBJ1-2, with D tentatively TRBD1 (6 bases). CDR3 region: CASSYSSGVGYGYTF. DNA of the CDR3: TGTGCCAGCAGTTACTCGTCAGGGGTCGGCTATGGCTACACCTTC.